These 22 T cell receptor beta chains originate from one sample sequenced in a study of blood T cell repertoires in COVID-19. The method was immunoSEQ multiplex PCR; TCRdb's version includes in-frame clones alone and lacks a portion of them. Here the sample spans 250,000 to 350,000 clones, roughly 87% being singletons. The sequenced sample was peripheral blood. These receptors came from a woman between 45 and 65 years old who had recovered from COVID-19.

Remarks on this clone: This same CDR3 is encoded by further DNA sequences in the sample. V gene TRBV6-4 combines with J gene TRBJ1-1, with 7 bases that match TRBD1. Unmatched junction bases numbered 3, after V lost 6 bases and J lost 2 bases. CDR1 is MRHNA, CDR2 SNTAGT, per germline. The CDR3 is 13 amino acids. The CDR3 nucleotides read TGTGCCAGCAGCCGGGACAGAAACACTGAAGCTTTCTTT. Protein: CASSRDRNTEAFF.

The V gene is TRBV5-4, the J gene TRBJ1-1; D perhaps matches TRBD1 (5 bases). The CDR3 has 15 amino acids. Trimming shortened V by 4 bases and J by 1 base, and 14 bases separated the two germline ends. CDR1 SGHNT and CDR2 YYREEE come from the germline V gene (reference sequence). CDR3 bases: TGTGCCAGCAGCACTACGCCCGGGGGGAACACTGAAGCTTTCTTT. Protein sequence: CASSTTPGGNTEAFF.

The V call is TRBV6-2 or TRBV6-3, the J call TRBJ2-3; a weak D match, TRBD2 (7 bases). The V gene's germline CDR1 is MNHEY and CDR2 SVGEGT. The CDR3 has 14 residues. The V and J ends lost 5 bases and 7 bases respectively, with 16 bases between them. The CDR3 bases are TGTGCCAGCAGTAGGGGGGGGACTTCTTATACGCAGTATTTT. This translates into CASSRGGTSYTQYF.

J is TRBJ2-7 and V is TRBV19, with D possibly TRBD1 on 6 matching bases. This CDR3 region has 13 residues. V was pared by 5 bases and J by 6 bases, with 14 bases between. Germline CDR1 reads LNHDA; CDR2 reads SQIVND (reference sequence). CDR3 sequence: CASSEYRVSEQYF. The CDR3 nucleotides read TGTGCCAGTAGTGAGTACAGGGTTTCCGAGCAGTACTTC.

The rearrangement links TRBV10-3 to TRBJ2-7; 7 nucleotides agree with TRBD2. CDR3 length: 12 residues. V gave up 3 bases and J gave up 7 bases; unmatched junction bases: 3. Germline V gene lookup returns CDR1 ENHRY and CDR2 SYGVKD. The CDR3 reads CAISDGLGEQYF. Written as DNA, the CDR3 is TGTGCCATCAGTGACGGACTAGGTGAGCAGTACTTC.

The CDR3 is CASSQTSQGFEAFF. In nucleotides, the CDR3 is TGTGCCAGCAGCCAAACCTCACAGGGGTTTGAAGCTTTCTTT. J is TRBJ1-1 and V is TRBV3-1 (or the pseudogene TRBV3-2); 7 bases are a match to TRBD1. V was clipped by 2 bases and J by 7 bases; unmatched bases: 7. Germline CDR1 and CDR2: LGHDT and YNNKEL (reference sequence). The CDR3 has 14 amino acids.

This clone showed up just a few times. The chain is built from TRBV5-1 and TRBJ1-4; D gene uncertain. Germline loops: CDR1 SGHRS, CDR2 YFSETQ. With 0 bases removed from V and 5 bases from J, the gap between germline ends came to 11 bases. This CDR3 comprises 15 residues. CDR3 DNA: TGCGCCAGCAGCTTGGGGGGAGCGGGAAATGAAAAACTGTTTTTT. Translation gives CASSLGGAGNEKLFF.

This chain links TRBV19 with TRBJ2-7; 8 bases are a match to TRBD1. The CDR3 runs 15 residues. Unmatched junction bases numbered 9, after V lost 5 bases and J lost 3 bases. CDR1 and CDR2 from the germline V gene are LNHDA and SQIVND (reference sequence). CDR3 DNA sequence: TGTGCCAGTAGTCCAACATGGGGACAGGTCTACGAGCAGTACTTC. As protein: CASSPTWGQVYEQYF.

DNA for the CDR3: TGTGCCAGCAGTCTACTTAATCCGGGACAGGGGGTGGTCACTGAAGCTTTCTTT. Amino acids: CASSLLNPGQGVVTEAFF. The chain combines TRBV6-6 with TRBJ1-1, with TRBD1 matching over 11 bases. Losses at the gene ends were 5 bases for V and 4 bases for J; bases not matched to a gene: 15. Per the germline V gene, CDR1 is MNHNY and CDR2 is SVGAGI (reference sequence). This CDR3 contains 18 residues.

V usage is TRBV5-1 and J usage is TRBJ2-2; 10 nucleotides agree with TRBD1. Germline V gene data show CDR1 as SGHRS and CDR2 as YFSETQ. This CDR3 spans 16 amino acids. Trimming cost V 3 bases and J 7 bases; bases outside gene matches: 9. The CDR3 reads CASSSLPGQGRGELFF. The CDR3 DNA sequence: TGCGCCAGCAGCTCCCTTCCGGGACAGGGGCGCGGGGAGCTGTTTTTT.

The chain joins TRBV5-1 to TRBJ2-3; 7 bases line up with TRBD1. CDR3 length: 14 residues. V shed 4 bases, J shed 4 bases, and the junction held 6 bases outside the gene matches. The germline CDR1 and CDR2 sequences are SGHRS and YFSETQ. CDR3 protein: CASSLRQGPDTQYF. Written as DNA, the CDR3 is TGCGCCAGCAGCCTTAGACAGGGTCCAGATACGCAGTATTTT.

The rearrangement joins TRBV30 to TRBJ1-6; 7 bases agree with TRBD1. Germline values: CDR1 GTSNPN, CDR2 SVGIG (reference sequence). Trimming cost V 3 bases and J 2 bases; bases outside gene matches: 7. The CDR3 covers 16 residues. CDR3 DNA: TGTGCCTGGAGCCCGACAGGGCGGACCTATAATTCACCCCTCCACTTT. Translating gives CAWSPTGRTYNSPLHF.

J is TRBJ2-2 and V is TRBV2; 8 bases align to TRBD2. Germline CDR1 is SNHLY and CDR2 is FYNNEI. J gave up 0 bases and V 11 bases, and 8 bases lay outside the gene matches. CDR3 length: 15 residues. For the CDR3, the DNA is TGTGCCGGTAAACCGGGACTAGCGAACACCGGGGAGCTGTTTTTT. This codes for CAGKPGLANTGELFF.

The rearrangement uses TRBV9 and TRBJ2-2; 12 nucleotides agree with TRBD2. The CDR3 has 17 amino acids. Unmatched junction bases numbered 6, after V lost 3 bases and J lost 3 bases. Per germline, CDR1 SGDLS and CDR2 YYNGEE. The CDR3: CASSDHLAGGDTGELFF. CDR3 nucleotide sequence: TGTGCCAGCAGCGACCACCTAGCGGGGGGGGACACCGGGGAGCTGTTTTTT.

CDR3 loop: CASSMEGARTEAFF. In DNA form, the CDR3 reads TGTGCCAGTAGTATGGAGGGGGCGCGAACTGAAGCTTTCTTT. The chain combines TRBV19 with TRBJ1-1; 7 positions agree with TRBD1. Germline-derived CDR1 and CDR2 are LNHDA and SQIVND (reference sequence). The CDR3 contains 14 residues. With 3 bases clipped from V and 5 bases from J, the junction kept 6 bases outside the gene matches.

The V and J genes are TRBV5-6 and TRBJ2-3, with a weak D call TRBD1 (6 bases). The germline CDR1 and CDR2 sequences are SGHDT and YYEEEE. V lost 5 bases, J lost 8 bases, and 27 bases lay in between. The CDR3 length is 17 residues. The CDR3 sequence is CASSPDGRQRTQGTQYF. Here the CDR3 DNA reads TGTGCCAGCAGTCCGGACGGCCGCCAAAGGACACAGGGTACGCAGTATTTT.

The rearrangement uses TRBV5-5 and TRBJ1-1; 11 bases match TRBD1. Germline CDR1 reads SGHKS; CDR2 reads YYEKEE (reference sequence). The CDR3 runs to 18 residues. The J segment lost 0 bases and the V segment lost 2 bases, leaving 9 bases of the junction unmatched. The DNA for the CDR3 is TGTGCCAGCAGCTTATCCTACCGGGACAGGGGGATGAACACTGAAGCTTTCTTT. This codes for CASSLSYRDRGMNTEAFF. Combining the CDR3 with reference TRBV5-5 and TRBJ1-1 gives the whole variable domain DAGVTQSPTHLIKTRGQQVTLRCSPISGHKSVSWYQQVLGQGPQFIFQYYEKEERGRGNFPDRFSARQFPNYSSELNVNALLLGDSALYLCASSLSYRDRGMNTEAFFGQGTRLTVV.

The chain employs TRBV5-4 and TRBJ2-4; TRBD2 aligns across 10 bases. The CDR3 is made up of 16 amino acids. Germline values: CDR1 SGHNT, CDR2 YYREEE (reference sequence). The ends lost 4 bases at V and 6 bases at J; junction bases unmatched: 10. The CDR3: CASSQGAGGPLNIQYF. The CDR3 coding sequence is TGTGCCAGCAGCCAAGGAGCGGGAGGGCCTTTAAACATTCAGTACTTC.

This chain uses TRBV11-2 with TRBJ2-2; tentatively, D is TRBD1 (5 bases). The V end was cut by 6 bases, the J end by 5 bases, with 16 bases between. Germline CDR1 and CDR2: SGHAT and FQNNGV. The CDR3 extends over 15 amino acids. The CDR3 DNA follows: TGTGCCAGCAGGACAGACTGGTCGCGTACCGGGGAGCTGTTTTTT. It yields the protein CASRTDWSRTGELFF. Looking up the rest from reference TRBV11-2 and TRBJ2-2 gives the full variable domain: EAGVAQSPRYKIIEKRQSVAFWCNPISGHATLYWYQQILGQGPKLLIQFQNNGVVDDSQLPKDRFSAERLKGVDSTLKIQPAKLEDSAVYLCASRTDWSRTGELFFGEGSRLTVL.

This chain uses TRBV3-1 (or the pseudogene TRBV3-2) with TRBJ2-5; 10 nucleotides match TRBD1. Germline assignment: CDR1 LGHDT and CDR2 YNNKEL (reference sequence). The trim removed 4 bases at V and 7 bases at J, leaving 3 bases unmatched. The CDR3 has 13 residues. The CDR3 coding sequence is TGTGCCAGCAGCCGAGGGACAGGGGTGACCCAGTACTTC. This codes for CASSRGTGVTQYF.

This clone showed up many times. The J gene is TRBJ1-2, the V gene TRBV28; perhaps TRBD1 as D (5 bases). Germline lookup yields CDR1 MDHEN and CDR2 SYDVKM. Trimming took 6 bases from V and 5 from J, leaving 16 bases between them. The CDR3 has 14 amino acids. The DNA of the CDR3 is TGTGCCAGCAGGTCGGCCAGGGAGGAATATGGCTACACCTTC. It encodes CASRSAREEYGYTF.

Turning to this clone: The sample contains more than one DNA sequence encoding this CDR3. CDR3 sequence: CASSPPAGGNTGELFF. The CDR3 coding sequence is TGTGCCAGCTCACCACCGGCGGGAGGGAACACCGGGGAGCTGTTTTTT. The chain carries TRBV18 and TRBJ2-2, with TRBD2 identical over 8 bases. The CDR3 consists of 16 residues. The trim removed 0 bases at V and 1 base at J, leaving 1 base unmatched. Germline assignment: CDR1 KGHSH and CDR2 LQKENI. Full variable domain (missing parts from reference TRBV18 and TRBJ2-2): NAGVMQNPRHLVRRRGQEARLRCSPMKGHSHVYWYRQLPEEGLKFMVYLQKENIIDESGMPKERFSAEFPKEGPSILRIQQVVRGDSAAYFCASSPPAGGNTGELFFGEGSRLTVL.